The 17 T cell receptor beta chains below were found in one sample sequenced in a study of blood T cell repertoires in COVID-19. Produced via immunoSEQ multiplex PCR; TCRdb's table is partial and in-frame only. The sample lists about 190,000 clones, around 83% occurring once. Material: peripheral blood. The receptors were gathered from a man aged 50-59 years with active or convalescent COVID-19.

This chain links TRBV7-2 with TRBJ2-7; D not resolved. This CDR3 has 15 amino acids. V was shortened by 2 bases and J by 7 bases, with 18 bases between the two germline ends. In germline, CDR1 is SGHTA, CDR2 FQGNSA. The CDR3 bases are TGTGCCAGCAGCTTACTCCGGATCGCGGCTCAGGAGCAGTACTTC. This encodes CASSLLRIAAQEQYF. The full variable domain, rest sourced from reference TRBV7-2 and TRBJ2-7, is GAGVSQSPSNKVTEKGKDVELRCDPISGHTALYWYRQSLGQGLEFLIYFQGNSAPDKSGLPSDRFSAERTGGSVSTLTIQRTQQEDSAVYLCASSLLRIAAQEQYFGPGTRLTVT.

The genes are TRBV7-2 and TRBJ1-2; 10 bases line up with TRBD1. The V segment lost 1 base and the J segment 6 bases; nucleotides outside the gene matches: 5. The CDR3 is 15 amino acids. Germline V gene sequence: CDR1 SGHTA, CDR2 FQGNSA. This CDR3 is CASSLGWDRGNGYTF. CDR3 nucleotides: TGTGCCAGCAGCTTAGGATGGGACAGGGGCAATGGCTACACCTTC.

The chain has TRBV6-5 and TRBJ1-1, with D possibly matching TRBD1 (6 bases). CDR1 is MNHEY and CDR2 is SVGAGI in the germline V gene. There are 14 residues in the CDR3. V lost 2 bases to trimming and J lost 5 bases, with 12 bases between them. In nucleotides, the CDR3 is TGTGCCAGCAGTTACGGGGGGGCAAGAACTGAAGCTTTCTTT. The encoded protein is CASSYGGARTEAFF.

V gene TRBV3-1 (or the pseudogene TRBV3-2) combines with J gene TRBJ2-2; TRBD2 aligns across 13 bases. Germline CDR1 and CDR2: LGHDT and YNNKEL (reference sequence). J lost 4 bases, V lost 4 bases, and 3 bases had no gene match. The CDR3 contains 16 residues. The CDR3 loop is CASSPGLAGATGELFF. The CDR3 coding sequence is TGTGCCAGCAGCCCCGGACTAGCGGGGGCCACCGGGGAGCTGTTTTTT.

The genes are TRBV27 and TRBJ1-5, with 12 nucleotides matching TRBD1. V was clipped by 4 bases and J by 6 bases; unmatched bases: 10. The length of the CDR3 is 17 residues. CDR1 and CDR2 (germline): MNHEY, SMNVEV (reference sequence). CDR3 DNA sequence: TGTGCCAGCAGTTCGCCGGGACAGGGGGCAAACGGTCAGCCCCAGCATTTT. This translates into CASSSPGQGANGQPQHF.

As regards this clone: Sequence at one end of the junction differs from germline and may be a read error. V gene TRBV7-9 combines with J gene TRBJ2-7; D might be TRBD1 (5 bases). This CDR3 comprises 14 residues. Germline-derived CDR1 and CDR2 are SEHNR and FQNEAQ (reference sequence). CDR3 coding DNA: TGTGCCAGCAGCTCCCCAGGGCCCTCCCACGAGCAGTACTTC. It encodes CASSSPGPSHEQYF.

This clone was counted a few times. This sequence joins TRBV12-3 or TRBV12-4 and TRBJ2-5; no clear D gene. Deletions cut 8 bases from V and 4 bases from J, with 8 bases between. The CDR3 loop spans 11 amino acids. The CDR3 coding sequence is TGTGCCAGCGGGCCAGGAGAGACCCAGTACTTC. It codes for CASGPGETQYF.

J is TRBJ2-1 and V is TRBV5-1; a possible D gene is TRBD2 (5 bases). Trimming shortened V by 5 bases and J by 4 bases, and 16 bases separated the two germline ends. Germline lookup yields CDR1 SGHRS and CDR2 YFSETQ. This CDR3 comprises 15 residues. CDR3 in amino acids: CASSPLGGRYNEQFF. The CDR3, as DNA: TGCGCCAGCAGTCCCCTGGGCGGGCGATACAATGAGCAGTTCTTC.

The chain employs TRBV5-1 and TRBJ1-6; tentatively, D is TRBD1 (6 bases). V lost 6 bases and J lost 0, with 13 bases in between. Germline V gene data show CDR1 as SGHRS and CDR2 as YFSETQ. The CDR3 has 16 residues. The CDR3 bases are TGCGCCAGCAAGGCGGGGGCGTACTCCTATAATTCACCCCTCCACTTT. As protein: CASKAGAYSYNSPLHF.

This rearrangement joins TRBV21-1 to TRBJ2-5; the table's D call, TRBD1, was not checked against the DNA. TRBV21-1 represents a pseudogene. This CDR3 is 16 amino acids long. The CDR3 bases are TGTGCCAGCGGAGACAGGGGACTCTATCTTGCAGAGACCCAGTACTTC. Translation: CASGDRGLYLAETQYF.

This chain connects TRBV18 to TRBJ1-2; 9 positions agree with TRBD1. Trimming at V came to 6 bases and at J to 1 base, leaving 9 bases not matched to a gene. The CDR3 consists of 16 residues. CDR1 and CDR2 from the germline V gene are KGHSH and LQKENI. The CDR3 DNA follows: TGTGCCAGCTCCGGGCTCGGGACAGGGTTTAACTATGGCTACACCTTC. Amino acids: CASSGLGTGFNYGYTF.

This chain links TRBV28 with TRBJ2-3; D is possibly TRBD1 (6 bases). Trimming took 2 bases from V and 6 from J, leaving 12 bases between them. This CDR3 has 14 amino acids. The germline V gene has CDR1 MDHEN and CDR2 SYDVKM. CDR3 bases: TGTGCCAGCAGTTTACCCTCGAGGGGGGATACGCAGTATTTT. It translates to CASSLPSRGDTQYF.

To note about this clone: The identical CDR3 is also encoded by other nucleotide sequences in the sample. This chain joins TRBV24-1 and TRBJ2-3, with D tentatively TRBD2 (6 bases). Germline CDR1 KGHDR, CDR2 SFDVKD. CDR3 length equals 13 residues. The V and J ends lost 10 bases and 0 bases respectively, with 10 bases between them. The chain's CDR3 is CATGTGSTDTQYF. In DNA, the CDR3 is TGTGCCACTGGGACTGGTAGCACAGATACGCAGTATTTT.

In regard to this clone: In the same sample, other DNA sequences code for this CDR3. The gene calls are TRBV9 and TRBJ2-3; D remains ambiguous. Germline CDR1 SGDLS, CDR2 YYNGEE. The CDR3 sequence is 12 residues long. V was pared by 1 base and J by 2 bases, with 2 bases between. Here the CDR3 DNA reads TGTGCCAGCAGCGTATACACAGATACGCAGTATTTT. Translated, it gives CASSVYTDTQYF.

The chain recombines TRBV28 with TRBJ1-5; 9 bases are a match to TRBD1. J gave up 3 bases and V 5 bases, and 8 bases lay outside the gene matches. Germline values: CDR1 MDHEN, CDR2 SYDVKM. The CDR3 totals 16 residues. Here the CDR3 DNA reads TGTGCCAGCAGTCCGGCCCGGGACAGGGACAATCAGCCCCAGCATTTT. Amino acids: CASSPARDRDNQPQHF.

The gene calls are TRBV5-1 and TRBJ1-1; 11 bases line up with TRBD1. The V gene's germline CDR1 is SGHRS and CDR2 YFSETQ. CDR3 length: 18 residues. Losses at the gene ends were 2 bases for V and 1 base for J; bases not matched to a gene: 10. CDR3 sequence reads: CASSLDRDRGSGNTEAFF. In DNA form, the CDR3 reads TGCGCCAGCAGCTTAGACCGGGACAGGGGGTCCGGGAACACTGAAGCTTTCTTT. The entire variable domain, with the rest obtained from reference TRBV5-1 and TRBJ1-1, is as follows: KAGVTQTPRYLIKTRGQQVTLSCSPISGHRSVSWYQQTPGQGLQFLFEYFSETQRNKGNFPGRFSGRQFSNSRSEMNVSTLELGDSALYLCASSLDRDRGSGNTEAFFGQGTRLTVV.

The chain joins TRBV2 to TRBJ2-1; 13 bases map to TRBD2. Losses at the gene ends were 0 bases for V and 7 bases for J; bases not matched to a gene: 12. The CDR3 has 19 amino acids. Germline values: CDR1 SNHLY, CDR2 FYNNEI. CDR3 nucleotides: TGTGCCAGCAGTGAAGCGCCCTGGGAACTAGCGGGAGGGGGTAATGAGCAGTTCTTC. Translated, it gives CASSEAPWELAGGGNEQFF.